This TCR beta chain came from a study of T-cell memory formation after mild COVID-19 (dated by TCRdb to 2020 to 2023). Turning to the overall study: Most TCR sequence clusters were specific to one of the two donors. In a couple of donors, T-cell clones that expanded and contracted after mild COVID-19 were followed by sequencing TCRalpha and TCRbeta repertoires longitudinally. The cohort was made up of two young adult volunteers, one female and one male, who were previously healthy. Overall study results and their limits: From day 15 to 85, contracting clones showed balanced CD4/CD8 phenotypes, whereas a second wave of clones that expanded from day 15 to 37 leaned towards CD4+. SARS-CoV-2 specificity of the second-wave clones peaking on day 37 was not confirmed. Only a couple of mild cases were covered in the study, and larger cohorts including severe cases with pre-infection samples were considered necessary. Contracting CD4+ clones appeared mostly in the CM and EM memory subsets, whereas CD8+ clones were enriched in EMRA. Some responding clones were detected in pre-infection memory, suggesting pre-existing cross-reactive memory T cells joined the SARS-CoV-2 response.

CDR1 and CDR2 were assigned from the germline V gene (reference sequence) as LNHDA and SQIVND. The CDR3 measures 13 amino acids from cysteine to phenylalanine. Just CDR3 DNA is preserved here, 39 bases in frame from base 1. Trimming takes 5 bases from V and 3 bases from J, and the germline ends sit 11 bases apart. TCRdb shows the sequencer as Illumina NovaSeq 6000. Using 5'RACE with constant-segment primers, TCRalpha and TCRbeta cDNA libraries were constructed, with sample barcodes and unique molecular identifiers added in the process. RNA was extracted from every sample with Trizol reagent. Amplification of the libraries took two PCR steps, and the second step added a second sample barcode plus Illumina TruSeq adapters. Libraries were sequenced on an Illumina NovaSeq with 2 x 150 bp paired-end reads. Concerning the study's data processing: The reads were demultiplexed and collapsed into UMI-guided consensus sequences using migec v1.2.7. Using mixcr v2.1.11, the UMI consensuses were aligned to TRA and TRB V and J templates and assembled into clonotypes. A clonotype was counted as expanded or contracted only if both edgeR and NoisET called the change significant, with noise models trained on biological replicates. For edgeR calls, a false discovery rate-adjusted p below 0.01 and a log2 fold-change threshold of 1 were applied. As an exploratory analysis of dynamics, max-normalized trajectories of the 1000 most abundant clonotypes were examined with PCA combined with hierarchical clustering. Each responding clone was given a CD4 or CD8 phenotype based on the CD4+ and CD8+ repertoires, which had been sequenced separately. The public reads were quality trimmed at Q25 with fastp and then assembled into clones with MiXCR by TCRdb, keeping productive beta chains. Rows are unified per CDR3 protein, each entry keeping the most common DNA and genes. The V and J calls and clone size come from TCRdb's table, not from the authors' own analysis. The sample yields some 250,000 distinct CDR3 sequences; more than 15% were counted once. Clones ranked in the top ten supply under 25% of the sample.

This clonotype occurred a few times. Its antigen is unknown. Base quality data are lacking; no much larger clone is found one base away. PBMCs were isolated by Ficoll-Paque density gradient centrifugation. This chain is built from TRBV19 and TRBJ2-7; the D segment could be TRBD2, given 6 matching bases. This TCR was recovered from a young man who had mild COVID-19 (a few samples of this study predate the infection). The sample titles of this study are shuffled in the database, so cell type and time point are left out; the donor was told from shared clones. The sequenced sample was PBMCs or a T cell subset sorted from them (not recorded which). The nucleotide sequence reads TGTGCCAGTAGTGTCAGGGACTTCTACGAGCAGTACTTC. Translated, it reads CASSVRDFYEQYF.